This T cell receptor (beta chain) was documented in a study of T cell responses to AZD1222 COVID-19 vaccine. Libraries were prepared by immunoSEQ multiplex PCR; TCRdb keeps only in-frame clonotypes and omits some of them. In the table there are 100,000 to 150,000 clones, roughly 90% of which are singletons. Germline V lookup: CDR1 MGHRA, CDR2 YSYEKL. CDR3 length equals 16 residues. Trimming pared 1 base from V and 0 bases from J, leaving 13 bases between. Study-level findings and limits: Spike-specific TCR breadth and depth went up after people got two AZD1222 doses. Just five or six AZD1222 recipients tested seropositive at baseline. Without day 14 samples, only post-peak T cell repertoires were studied.

The count of this clone is one. The antigen is unknown. The sequencing used peripheral blood, collected on day 0 of AZD1222 vaccination. The chain joins TRBV4-1 to TRBJ2-7; TRBD2 is a possible D gene (5 bases). This receptor was obtained from an adult in good health. In DNA form, the CDR3 reads TGCGCCAGCAGCCAAGGCAAAGGACTCATCTCCTACGAGCAGTACTTC. This gives the protein CASSQGKGLISYEQYF.